This passage covers 29 T cell receptor beta chains from one sample sequenced in a study of blood T cell repertoires in COVID-19. Assay used: immunoSEQ multiplex PCR; TCRdb lists only in-frame clones, some missing. The sample records roughly 50,000 clones, roughly four fifths being singletons. Sequenced sample: peripheral blood. Every receptor here comes from a woman aged 55 to 70 with acute or convalescent COVID-19.

V usage is TRBV7-9 and J usage is TRBJ1-1, with 7 bases lining up with TRBD1. J lost 3 bases, V lost 6 bases, and 4 bases had no gene match. The CDR3 sequence is 13 residues long. The germline V gene encodes CDR1 SEHNR and CDR2 FQNEAQ (reference sequence). For the CDR3, the DNA is TGTGCCAGCAGACAACAGGGGTACACTGAAGCTTTCTTT. It yields the protein CASRQQGYTEAFF. The variable domain in full, with the rest retrieved from reference TRBV7-9 and TRBJ1-1, is DTGVSQNPRHKITKRGQNVTFRCDPISEHNRLYWYRQTLGQGPEFLTYFQNEAQLEKSRLLSDRFSAERPKGSFSTLEIQRTEQGDSAMYLCASRQQGYTEAFFGQGTRLTVV.

The chain recombines TRBV7-8 with TRBJ1-4; D might be TRBD1 (5 bases). There are 15 residues in the CDR3. V gave up 2 bases and J gave up 4 bases, with 11 bases separating them. Looked up from germline, CDR1 is SGHVS and CDR2 is FQNEAQ. As DNA, the CDR3 is TGTGCCAGCAGCTTACGCGCCAGGGTTAATGAAAAACTGTTTTTT. Translated, it gives CASSLRARVNEKLFF.

The chain couples TRBV27 to TRBJ2-1, with 7 bases aligning to TRBD2. This CDR3 has 18 amino acids. V lost 10 bases to trimming and J lost 3 bases; unmatched junction nucleotides: 21. Germline loops: CDR1 MNHEY, CDR2 SMNVEV (reference sequence). For the CDR3, the DNA is TGTGCCACCACTCCGACACCGTCCCTAGCGGCACTCTACAATGAGCAGTTCTTC. Translated: CATTPTPSLAALYNEQFF.

The V call is TRBV18, the J call TRBJ1-1; the D is unclear. Germline loops: CDR1 KGHSH, CDR2 LQKENI. The length of the CDR3 is 15 residues. Trimming took off 2 bases at V and 0 bases at J, with 10 bases between the two ends. The CDR3 nucleotides read TGTGCCAGCTCACCATCTCCAGGCCTGAACACTGAAGCTTTCTTT. Translation: CASSPSPGLNTEAFF.

The rearrangement joins TRBV12-3 or TRBV12-4 to TRBJ2-5; 7 nucleotides line up with TRBD1. J was trimmed by 2 bases and V by 5 bases; bases with no gene match: 2. The CDR3 has 13 residues. DNA for the CDR3: TGTGCCAGCAGTCCGGGACAGCAAGAGACCCAGTACTTC. Protein product: CASSPGQQETQYF.

The sample holds one count of this clone. The CDR3 DNA reads as TGTGCCAGCAGCCCCCCAGCCGGGGAGCTGTTTTTT. Its translation: CASSPPAGELFF. The rearrangement joins TRBV5-4 to TRBJ2-2; D unclear. V lost 4 bases to trimming and J lost 6 bases, with 7 bases between them. The CDR3 totals 12 residues. The germline gives CDR1 SGHNT, CDR2 YYREEE (reference sequence). Supplemented by reference TRBV5-4 and TRBJ2-2, the full variable domain reads ETGVTQSPTHLIKTRGQQVTLRCSSQSGHNTVSWYQQALGQGPQFIFQYYREEENGRGNFPPRFSGLQFPNYSSELNVNALELDDSALYLCASSPPAGELFFGEGSRLTVL.

The V call is TRBV28, the J call TRBJ1-2; TRBD1 aligns across 7 bases. CDR3 length: 16 residues. CDR1 and CDR2 (germline): MDHEN, SYDVKM. Trimming cost V 6 bases and J 7 bases; bases outside gene matches: 17. CDR3 loop: CASRFAGGQGTVGYTF. As DNA, the CDR3 is TGTGCCAGCAGGTTCGCCGGGGGACAAGGGACAGTTGGCTACACCTTC.

This clone has only one observation. V is TRBV5-1 and J is TRBJ2-2, with unresolved D. The CDR3 runs to 15 residues. The V and J ends lost 0 bases and 4 bases respectively, with 10 bases between them. In germline, CDR1 is SGHRS, CDR2 YFSETQ. The DNA for the CDR3 is TGCGCCAGCAGCTTGGCCCTTCCCCCCACCGGGGAGCTGTTTTTT. Translation gives CASSLALPPTGELFF. Complete variable domain (other parts from reference TRBV5-1 and TRBJ2-2): KAGVTQTPRYLIKTRGQQVTLSCSPISGHRSVSWYQQTPGQGLQFLFEYFSETQRNKGNFPGRFSGRQFSNSRSEMNVSTLELGDSALYLCASSLALPPTGELFFGEGSRLTVL.

V and J are TRBV11-2 and TRBJ1-2; D call uncertain. The CDR3 extends over 14 amino acids. CDR1 is SGHAT and CDR2 is FQNNGV in the germline V gene. V shed 4 bases and J shed 4 bases, with 13 bases lying between them. The CDR3 spells CASSSLGLGYGYTF. CDR3 sequence (DNA): TGTGCCAGCAGCTCCCTAGGCCTAGGCTATGGCTACACCTTC.

The chain links TRBV6-5 to TRBJ2-1, with no clear D. The CDR3 is 15 residues long. Germline CDR1 MNHEY, CDR2 SVGAGI. Between the trimmed V and J ends, which lost 6 bases and 5 bases, there was a span of 17 bases. Here the CDR3 reads CASRWQRSDNNEQFF. CDR3 sequence (DNA): TGTGCCAGCAGGTGGCAAAGGTCCGACAACAATGAGCAGTTCTTC.

This clone has only a few counts. The chain couples TRBV28 to TRBJ2-2, with 7 bases aligning to TRBD1. Germline loops: CDR1 MDHEN, CDR2 SYDVKM. V dropped 6 bases and J dropped 7; count of bases not matched to a gene: 8. There are 14 residues in the CDR3. CDR3 residues: CASRGDRVIGELFF. In DNA, the CDR3 is TGTGCCAGCAGGGGCGACAGGGTCATCGGGGAGCTGTTTTTT.

This clone was observed a few times. The chain has TRBV28 and TRBJ2-3; 9 bases agree with TRBD2. The CDR3 spans 16 residues. V shed 4 bases, J shed 2 bases, and the junction held 7 bases outside the gene matches. Germline V lookup: CDR1 MDHEN, CDR2 SYDVKM. CDR3 sequence reads: CASSSLGGGDTDTQYF. As DNA, the CDR3 is TGTGCCAGCAGTTCTTTGGGCGGGGGGGACACAGATACGCAGTATTTT.

The V gene is TRBV5-1, the J gene TRBJ2-1, with D possibly being TRBD2 (5 bases). CDR3 length equals 14 residues. Germline V gives CDR1 SGHRS, CDR2 YFSETQ. Deletions cut 5 bases from V and 10 bases from J, with 19 bases between. CDR3 protein: CASSQESSYVEQFF. For the CDR3, the DNA is TGCGCCAGCAGTCAGGAATCTAGCTATGTGGAGCAGTTCTTC.

The rearrangement uses TRBV9 and TRBJ2-3; TRBD2 matches 9 bases. Germline loops: CDR1 SGDLS, CDR2 YYNGEE. The trim removed 3 bases at V and 4 bases at J, leaving 9 bases unmatched. The CDR3 contains 16 residues. The CDR3 sequence: CASSAPNSGSADTQYF. In DNA, the CDR3 is TGTGCCAGCAGCGCCCCCAATAGCGGGAGCGCAGATACGCAGTATTTT.

V and J are TRBV9 and TRBJ2-5; 9 bases align to TRBD2. This CDR3 comprises 17 residues. CDR1 and CDR2 from the germline V gene are SGDLS and YYNGEE. The V gene end was trimmed by 2 bases and the J gene end by 0 bases; junction bases not matched to a gene: 8. CDR3 in amino acids: CASSVSVASGNQETQYF. CDR3 DNA: TGTGCCAGCAGCGTTTCAGTGGCTAGCGGGAACCAAGAGACCCAGTACTTC. Complete variable domain (other parts from reference TRBV9 and TRBJ2-5): DSGVTQTPKHLITATGQRVTLRCSPRSGDLSVYWYQQSLDQGLQFLIQYYNGEERAKGNILERFSAQQFPDLHSELNLSSLELGDSALYFCASSVSVASGNQETQYFGPGTRLLVL.

The chain joins TRBV5-1 to TRBJ2-1; TRBD2 matches at 10 bases. The germline CDR1 and CDR2 sequences are SGHRS and YFSETQ. Germline trimming cut 4 bases from V and 2 bases from J; bases unmatched to any gene: 6. The CDR3 covers 16 residues. As DNA, the CDR3 is TGCGCCAGCAGCCACCCCAGCGGGGGGGCCTACAATGAGCAGTTCTTC. Translated: CASSHPSGGAYNEQFF.

The chain recombines TRBV12-3 or TRBV12-4 with TRBJ2-5; a possible D gene is TRBD2 (6 bases). Between the trimmed V and J ends, which lost 6 bases and 2 bases, there was a span of 10 bases. This CDR3 comprises 13 residues. The CDR3 sequence: CASRRDAQETQYF. CDR3 DNA sequence: TGTGCCAGCAGGCGGGATGCTCAAGAGACCCAGTACTTC.

V gene TRBV7-9 combines with J gene TRBJ1-1; maybe TRBD1 (5 bases). Trimming cost V 1 base and J 0 bases, with 12 bases left between them. This CDR3 contains 16 residues. In germline, CDR1 is SEHNR, CDR2 FQNEAQ (reference sequence). Here the CDR3 DNA reads TGTGCCAGCAGCTTAGGCCCTATGACAGTGAACACTGAAGCTTTCTTT. Residues: CASSLGPMTVNTEAFF. The whole variable domain, filled in from reference TRBV7-9 and TRBJ1-1, reads DTGVSQNPRHKITKRGQNVTFRCDPISEHNRLYWYRQTLGQGPEFLTYFQNEAQLEKSRLLSDRFSAERPKGSFSTLEIQRTEQGDSAMYLCASSLGPMTVNTEAFFGQGTRLTVV.

V is TRBV18 and J is TRBJ2-2; a possible D gene is TRBD2 (5 bases). Germline CDR1 is KGHSH and CDR2 is LQKENI. Trimming removed 8 bases at V and 4 bases at J, with 20 bases between. This CDR3 comprises 16 residues. The CDR3 nucleotides are TGTGCCAGCCCCCTCTCATCGACGGGAAGCACCGGGGAGCTGTTTTTT. It specifies CASPLSSTGSTGELFF.

This chain links TRBV5-4 with TRBJ2-2; D is possibly TRBD2 (6 bases). The CDR3 extends over 16 amino acids. V lost 2 bases to trimming and J lost 5 bases, with 16 bases between them. CDR1 and CDR2 (germline): SGHNT, YYREEE (reference sequence). The CDR3 coding sequence is TGTGCCAGCAGCTTCGACGGGAGTGTGAGAACCGGGGAGCTGTTTTTT. The encoded protein is CASSFDGSVRTGELFF.

The chain uses TRBV9 and TRBJ2-1; possibly TRBD1 for D (5 bases). The CDR3 consists of 14 residues. Germline assignment: CDR1 SGDLS and CDR2 YYNGEE. Trimming took 4 bases from V and 6 from J, leaving 14 bases between them. The CDR3 protein is CASSSSGQPNEQFF. CDR3 coding DNA: TGTGCCAGCAGCTCTTCTGGACAACCCAATGAGCAGTTCTTC.

This clone has only a few counts. The chain combines TRBV27 with TRBJ1-5; no clear D gene. Between the trimmed V and J ends, which lost 3 bases and 1 base, there was a span of 10 bases. The CDR3 has 15 residues. Germline V gene data show CDR1 as MNHEY and CDR2 as SMNVEV (reference sequence). The DNA for the CDR3 is TGTGCCAGCAGTTTGGAGGGTTCGAGCAATCAGCCCCAGCATTTT. Residues: CASSLEGSSNQPQHF.

The genes are TRBV7-7 and TRBJ1-1; D call uncertain. Trimming stripped 4 bases from V and 0 bases from J, with 6 bases between. Germline CDR1 SSHAT, CDR2 FNYEAQ (reference sequence). CDR3 length: 13 amino acids. The CDR3 coding sequence is TGTGCCAGCAGCTCTGACATGAACACTGAAGCTTTCTTT. It specifies CASSSDMNTEAFF. Using reference TRBV7-7 and TRBJ1-1 for the parts outside the CDR3, the full variable domain is GAGVSQSPRYKVTKRGQDVTLRCDPISSHATLYWYQQALGQGPEFLTYFNYEAQPDKSGLPSDRFSAERPEGSISTLTIQRTEQRDSAMYRCASSSDMNTEAFFGQGTRLTVV.

In its sample, this clone was seen once. The genes are TRBV19 and TRBJ1-1; D unresolved. CDR3 size: 12 residues. With 5 bases removed from V and 2 bases from J, the gap between germline ends came to 6 bases. CDR1 and CDR2 (germline): LNHDA, SQIVND (reference sequence). The CDR3 sequence is CASSFLNTEAFF. CDR3 coding DNA: TGTGCCAGTAGTTTCCTAAACACTGAAGCTTTCTTT.

The chain joins TRBV2 to TRBJ2-7; 7 nucleotides agree with TRBD2. From germline, CDR1 is SNHLY and CDR2 FYNNEI. The CDR3 contains 14 residues. Unmatched junction bases numbered 8, after V lost 5 bases and J lost 4 bases. The CDR3 coding sequence is TGTGCCAGCAGTTCGGGGGGAGGGGCGTACGAGCAGTACTTC. It encodes CASSSGGGAYEQYF.

This clone was counted between two and nine times. V usage is TRBV2 and J usage is TRBJ1-4, with D possibly TRBD1 on 6 matching bases. The length of the CDR3 is 15 residues. Between the trimmed V and J ends, which lost 4 bases and 5 bases, there was a span of 14 bases. CDR1 is SNHLY, CDR2 FYNNEI, per germline. The CDR3: CASSVGGLYNEKLFF. The CDR3 DNA is TGTGCCAGCAGTGTCGGGGGGCTTTACAATGAAAAACTGTTTTTT.

This chain connects TRBV3-1 (or the pseudogene TRBV3-2) to TRBJ1-1, with D unresolved. Germline-derived CDR1 and CDR2 are LGHDT and YNNKEL (reference sequence). With 2 bases removed from V and 0 bases from J, the gap between germline ends came to 10 bases. The CDR3 spans 15 residues. The CDR3 reads CASSQNPGMNTEAFF. Written as DNA, the CDR3 is TGTGCCAGCAGCCAAAACCCGGGGATGAACACTGAAGCTTTCTTT.

J is TRBJ2-5 and V is TRBV28, with 11 bases fitting TRBD2. CDR3 length equals 16 residues. Unmatched junction bases numbered 9, after V lost 3 bases and J lost 6 bases. CDR1 and CDR2 from the germline V gene are MDHEN and SYDVKM. The CDR3 region has the DNA TGTGCCAGCAGTTTGTTTAGCGGGGGGGCCGTAAAGACCCAGTACTTC. It codes for CASSLFSGGAVKTQYF.

This clone was recorded only once. This chain connects TRBV24-1 to TRBJ2-3; 12 bases fit TRBD1. Unmatched junction bases numbered 5, after V lost 4 bases and J lost 7 bases. The CDR3 has 15 amino acids. Germline CDR1 reads KGHDR; CDR2 reads SFDVKD. As DNA, the CDR3 is TGTGCCACCAGTGACCGGGGACAGGGGGCCTATACGCAGTATTTT. Translation: CATSDRGQGAYTQYF.